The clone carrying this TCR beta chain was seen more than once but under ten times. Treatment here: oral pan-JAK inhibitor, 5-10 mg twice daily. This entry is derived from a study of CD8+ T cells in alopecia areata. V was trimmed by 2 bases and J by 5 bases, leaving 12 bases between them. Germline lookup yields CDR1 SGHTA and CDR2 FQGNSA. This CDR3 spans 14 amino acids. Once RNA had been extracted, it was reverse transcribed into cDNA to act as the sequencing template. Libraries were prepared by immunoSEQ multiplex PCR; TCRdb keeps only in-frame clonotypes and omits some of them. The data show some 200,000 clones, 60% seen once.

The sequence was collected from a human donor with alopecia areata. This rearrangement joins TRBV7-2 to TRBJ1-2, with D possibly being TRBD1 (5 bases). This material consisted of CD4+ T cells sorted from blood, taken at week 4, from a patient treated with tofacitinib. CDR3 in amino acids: CASSLLQGGYGYTF. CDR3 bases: TGTGCCAGCAGCTTACTCCAGGGAGGGTATGGCTACACCTTC.